The clone carrying this T cell receptor (beta chain) was detected only a few times. Its antigen is still unknown. Use of 60 Vbeta and 13 Jbeta primers characterized the PCR. The method was immunoSEQ multiplex PCR; TCRdb's version includes in-frame clones alone and lacks a portion of them. The table has around 150,000 clones, 78% seen once. This specimen belongs to a study of cytomegalovirus exposure and HLA in healthy donors. The wider study: Among the approximately 430 donors who were genotyped, about 84% fell in the genetic ancestry cluster that is associated with self-reported Caucasian donors.

This CDR3 comprises 15 residues. The V and J ends lost 5 bases and 0 bases respectively, with 13 bases between them. The germline V gene encodes CDR1 MNHNY and CDR2 SVGAGI (reference sequence). Participants comprised healthy donors of bone marrow. General study results and limits: CMV serostatus alone was available as immune exposure information. In a later analysis, TCR beta V- and J-gene trimming was associated with a missense DCLRE1C variant.

This clonotype was obtained from a male donor in good health and CMV-seronegative. Source material: PBMCs. V is TRBV6-6 and J is TRBJ1-1; a weak D match, TRBD1 (6 bases). The CDR3 DNA follows: TGTGCCAGCAGTAATCAGGACAGCATGAACACTGAAGCTTTCTTT. It codes for CASSNQDSMNTEAFF.